Sequencing of this T cell receptor (beta chain) was carried out in a study of radiotherapy plus CTLA-4 blockade in lung cancer. Study conclusions and caveats: Subsequent to radiotherapy plus ipilimumab, tumor-derived TCR clones underwent expansion in blood.

On this clone: The antigen is not known.

Between the trimmed V and J ends, which lost 2 bases and 0 bases, there was a span of 20 bases. CDR1 and CDR2 (germline): SNHLY, FYNNEI. The CDR3 totals 19 residues. Produced via immunoSEQ multiplex PCR; TCRdb's table is partial and in-frame only. The sample lists tens of thousands of clones; 76% were seen once. The sequencing here drew on peripheral blood, taken from a patient treated with radiotherapy plus ipilimumab. V gene TRBV2 combines with J gene TRBJ1-3; D perhaps matches TRBD1 (5 bases). The clonotype was recovered from a human donor with non-small cell lung cancer who had stable disease on radiotherapy plus ipilimumab. The CDR3, as DNA: TGTGCCAGCAGTGAACGTCCCGGGGCAGGGATCAGCTCTGGAAACACCATATATTTT. It codes for CASSERPGAGISSGNTIYF.